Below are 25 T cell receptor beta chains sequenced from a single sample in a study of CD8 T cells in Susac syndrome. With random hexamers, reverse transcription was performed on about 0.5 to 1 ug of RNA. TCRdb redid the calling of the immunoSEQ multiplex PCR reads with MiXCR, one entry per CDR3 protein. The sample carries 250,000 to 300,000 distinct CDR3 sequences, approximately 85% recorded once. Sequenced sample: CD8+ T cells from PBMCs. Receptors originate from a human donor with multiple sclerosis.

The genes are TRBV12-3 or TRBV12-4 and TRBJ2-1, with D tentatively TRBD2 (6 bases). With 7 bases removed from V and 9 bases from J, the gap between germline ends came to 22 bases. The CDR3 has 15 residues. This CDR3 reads CASTSGTHSFREQFF. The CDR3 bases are TGTGCCAGCACCAGTGGGACTCATTCCTTCCGTGAGCAGTTCTTC.

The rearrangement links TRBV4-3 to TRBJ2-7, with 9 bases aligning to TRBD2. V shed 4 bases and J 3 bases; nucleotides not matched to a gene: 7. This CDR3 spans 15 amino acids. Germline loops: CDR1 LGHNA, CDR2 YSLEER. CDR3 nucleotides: TGCGCCAGCAGCCCCGGGACTAGCACCCACTACGAGCAGTACTTC. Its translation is CASSPGTSTHYEQYF.

DNA for the CDR3: TGTGCCAGCAGTTTTCATGAGCAGTTCTTC. This gives the protein CASSFHEQFF. This sequence joins TRBV28 and TRBJ2-1, with no clear D. The length of the CDR3 is 10 residues. Per the germline V gene, CDR1 is MDHEN and CDR2 is SYDVKM. Trimming cost V 3 bases and J 8 bases, with 2 bases left between them.

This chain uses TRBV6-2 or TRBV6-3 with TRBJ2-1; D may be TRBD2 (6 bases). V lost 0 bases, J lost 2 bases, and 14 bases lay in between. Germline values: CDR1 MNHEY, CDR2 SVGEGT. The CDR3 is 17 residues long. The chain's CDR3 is CASSYSSEGMTYNEQFF. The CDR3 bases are TGTGCCAGCAGTTACTCATCGGAGGGCATGACCTACAATGAGCAGTTCTTC.

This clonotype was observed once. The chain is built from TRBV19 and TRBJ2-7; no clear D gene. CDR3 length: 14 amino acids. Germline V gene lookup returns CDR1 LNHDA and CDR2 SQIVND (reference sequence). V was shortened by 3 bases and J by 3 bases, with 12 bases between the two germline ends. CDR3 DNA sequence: TGTGCCAGTAGTATGGCGTATCGGAGCTACGAGCAGTACTTC. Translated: CASSMAYRSYEQYF.

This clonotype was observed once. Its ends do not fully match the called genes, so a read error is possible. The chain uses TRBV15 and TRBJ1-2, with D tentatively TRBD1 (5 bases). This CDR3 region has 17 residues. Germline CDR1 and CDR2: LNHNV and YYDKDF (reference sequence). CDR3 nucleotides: TGTGCCACCAGCGGAGATAGGGACCTCAACGCTCTCTATGGCTACACCTTC. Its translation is CATSGDRDLNALYGYTF.

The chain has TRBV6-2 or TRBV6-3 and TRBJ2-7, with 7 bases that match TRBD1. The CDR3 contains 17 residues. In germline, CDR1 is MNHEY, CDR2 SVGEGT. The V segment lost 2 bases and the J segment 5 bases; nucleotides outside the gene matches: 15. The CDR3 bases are TGTGCCAGCAGTTACCTCATTTTAAGGGGGCGGATTAACGAGCAGTACTTC. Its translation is CASSYLILRGRINEQYF.

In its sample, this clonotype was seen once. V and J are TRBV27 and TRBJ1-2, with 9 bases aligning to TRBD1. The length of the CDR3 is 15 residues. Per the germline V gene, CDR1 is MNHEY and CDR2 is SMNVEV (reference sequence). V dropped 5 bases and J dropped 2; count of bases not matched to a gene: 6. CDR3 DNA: TGTGCCAGCAGTCCCCTCGGGACAGGGAACTATGGCTACACCTTC. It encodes CASSPLGTGNYGYTF.

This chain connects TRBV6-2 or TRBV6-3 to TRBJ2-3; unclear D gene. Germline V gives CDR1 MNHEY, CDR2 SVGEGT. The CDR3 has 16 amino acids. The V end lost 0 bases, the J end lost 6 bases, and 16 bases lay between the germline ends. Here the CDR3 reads CASSYSNVHSLDTQYF. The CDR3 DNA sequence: TGTGCCAGCAGTTACTCGAATGTTCATAGCCTGGATACGCAGTATTTT.

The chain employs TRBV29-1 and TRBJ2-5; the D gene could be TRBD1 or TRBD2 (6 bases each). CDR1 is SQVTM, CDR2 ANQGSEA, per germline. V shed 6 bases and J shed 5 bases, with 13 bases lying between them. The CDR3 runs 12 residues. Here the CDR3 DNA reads TGCAGCGTGAGGGGGAGGAAGGAGACCCAGTACTTC. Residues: CSVRGRKETQYF.

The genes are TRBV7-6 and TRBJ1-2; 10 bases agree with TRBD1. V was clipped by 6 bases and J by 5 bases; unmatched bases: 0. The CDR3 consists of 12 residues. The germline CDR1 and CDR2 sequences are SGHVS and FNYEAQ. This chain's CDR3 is CASRGQGYGYTF. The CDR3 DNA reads TGTGCCAGCAGGGGACAGGGGTATGGCTACACCTTC.

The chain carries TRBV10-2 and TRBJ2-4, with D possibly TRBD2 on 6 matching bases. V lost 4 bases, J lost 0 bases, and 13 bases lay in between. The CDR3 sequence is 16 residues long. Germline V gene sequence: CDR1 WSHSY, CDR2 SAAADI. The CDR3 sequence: CASSVRSGLAKNIQYF. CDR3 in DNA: TGCGCCAGCAGTGTGAGAAGCGGGCTAGCCAAAAACATTCAGTACTTC.

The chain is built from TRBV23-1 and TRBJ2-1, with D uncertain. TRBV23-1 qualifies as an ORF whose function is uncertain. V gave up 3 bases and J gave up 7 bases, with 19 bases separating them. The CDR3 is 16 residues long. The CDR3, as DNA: TGCGCCAGCAGTCAGACGGCCCCGAGACTCGGGAATGAGCAGTTCTTC. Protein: CASSQTAPRLGNEQFF.

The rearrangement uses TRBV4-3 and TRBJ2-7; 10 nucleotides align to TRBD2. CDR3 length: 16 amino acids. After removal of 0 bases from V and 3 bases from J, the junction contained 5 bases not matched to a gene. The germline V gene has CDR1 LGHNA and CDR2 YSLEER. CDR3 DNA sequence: TGCGCCAGCAGCCAAGATCAAGCTAGCGGGAGCTACGAGCAGTACTTC. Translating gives CASSQDQASGSYEQYF.

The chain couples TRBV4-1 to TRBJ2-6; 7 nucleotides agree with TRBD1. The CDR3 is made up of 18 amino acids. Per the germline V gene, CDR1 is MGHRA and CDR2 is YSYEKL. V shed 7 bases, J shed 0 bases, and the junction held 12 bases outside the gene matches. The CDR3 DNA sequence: TGCGCCAGCACGTTGTCGGGGACAGCCCCCTCTGGGGCCAACGTCCTGACTTTC. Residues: CASTLSGTAPSGANVLTF.

DNA for the CDR3: TGTGCCAGCAGCGACGGCAGGGCCATGATCAACTATGGCTACACCTTC. Protein: CASSDGRAMINYGYTF. V and J are TRBV9 and TRBJ1-2; tentatively, D is TRBD1 (5 bases). This CDR3 region has 16 residues. Trimming removed 3 bases from V and 2 bases from J, with 17 bases in between. Germline V CDR1 and CDR2: SGDLS, YYNGEE.

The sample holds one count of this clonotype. This CDR3 is CASTEDYSTDTQYF. Here the CDR3 DNA reads TGTGCCAGTACGGAGGACTATAGCACAGATACGCAGTATTTT. The chain combines TRBV27 with TRBJ2-3; D may be TRBD2 (6 bases). The CDR3 is 14 residues long. The V and J ends lost 9 bases and 0 bases respectively, with 13 bases between them. Germline CDR1 MNHEY, CDR2 SMNVEV (reference sequence).

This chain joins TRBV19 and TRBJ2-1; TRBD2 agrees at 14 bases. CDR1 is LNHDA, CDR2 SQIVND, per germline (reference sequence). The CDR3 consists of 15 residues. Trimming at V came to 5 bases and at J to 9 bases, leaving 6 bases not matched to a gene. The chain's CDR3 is CASSSGTSGSIEQFF. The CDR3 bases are TGTGCCAGTAGTTCCGGGACTAGCGGGAGCATTGAGCAGTTCTTC.

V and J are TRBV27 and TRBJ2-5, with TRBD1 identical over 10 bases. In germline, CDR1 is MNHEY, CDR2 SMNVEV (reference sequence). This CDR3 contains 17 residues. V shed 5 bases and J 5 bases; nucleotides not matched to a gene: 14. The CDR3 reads CASSTGRQGAYGETQYF. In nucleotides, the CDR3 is TGTGCCAGCAGTACCGGTCGACAGGGGGCTTACGGGGAGACCCAGTACTTC.

The CDR3 DNA reads as TGTGCCAGCAGTTTCGGGACAGGGCTCACCGGGGAGCTGTTTTTT. It codes for CASSFGTGLTGELFF. This chain uses TRBV27 with TRBJ2-2; TRBD1 agrees at 9 bases. There are 15 residues in the CDR3. Trimming removed 3 bases from V and 4 bases from J; junction bases left unmatched: 3. Germline V gene data show CDR1 as MNHEY and CDR2 as SMNVEV (reference sequence).

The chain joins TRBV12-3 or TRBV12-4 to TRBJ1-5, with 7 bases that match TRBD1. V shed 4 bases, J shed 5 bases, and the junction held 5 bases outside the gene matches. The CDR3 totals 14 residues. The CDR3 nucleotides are TGTGCCAGCAGTTACGGGACAGATTATCAGCCCCAGCATTTT. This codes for CASSYGTDYQPQHF.

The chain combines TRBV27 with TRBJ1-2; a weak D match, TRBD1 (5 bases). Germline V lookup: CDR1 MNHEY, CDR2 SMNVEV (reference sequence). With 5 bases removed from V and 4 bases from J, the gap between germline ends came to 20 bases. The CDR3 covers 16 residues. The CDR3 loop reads CASSMAGVLYPYGYTF. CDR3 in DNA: TGTGCCAGCAGTATGGCGGGGGTACTATACCCCTATGGCTACACCTTC.

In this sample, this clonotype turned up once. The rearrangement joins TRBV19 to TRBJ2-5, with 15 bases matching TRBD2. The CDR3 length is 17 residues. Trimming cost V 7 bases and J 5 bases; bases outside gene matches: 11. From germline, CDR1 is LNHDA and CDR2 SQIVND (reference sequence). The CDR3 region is CASTADGTSGRSETQYF. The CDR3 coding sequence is TGTGCCAGTACTGCTGATGGGACTAGCGGGAGGTCGGAGACCCAGTACTTC.

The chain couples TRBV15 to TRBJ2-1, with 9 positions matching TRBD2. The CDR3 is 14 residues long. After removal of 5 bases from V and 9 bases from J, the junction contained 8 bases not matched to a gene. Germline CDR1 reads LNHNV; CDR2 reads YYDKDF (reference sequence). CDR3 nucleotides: TGTGCCACCAGCCCGCAAGCGGGAGGAGTTGAGCAGTTCTTC. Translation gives CATSPQAGGVEQFF.

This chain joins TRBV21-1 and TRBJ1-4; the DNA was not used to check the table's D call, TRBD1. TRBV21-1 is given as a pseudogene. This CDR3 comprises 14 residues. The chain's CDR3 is CASSTGTGDEKLFF. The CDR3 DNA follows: TGTGCCAGCAGCACCGGGACAGGAGACGAAAAACTGTTTTTT.